The present entry profiles one T cell receptor (beta chain) with its context. Per the germline V gene, CDR1 is SGHRS and CDR2 is YFSETQ. CDR3 length: 16 residues. With V trimmed by 2 bases and J by 5 bases, 9 bases remained unmatched. The data derive from a study of blood T cell repertoires in COVID-19. Only in-frame clones appear in the TCRdb table, and some are missing; sequencing was by immunoSEQ multiplex PCR. The profile covers approximately 61,000 clones, with approximately 79% appearing a single time and around 5.8% taken by the ten largest. The chain employs TRBV5-1 and TRBJ2-3; 9 bases match TRBD2. Specimen: peripheral blood. The clonotype was recovered from a woman in her 70s with acute or convalescent COVID-19. The CDR3, as DNA: TGCGCCAGCAGCTTCGTAGCGGGGGCGGTCGAAGATACGCAGTATTTT. As protein: CASSFVAGAVEDTQYF.